This TCR beta chain was recorded in a study of lymphopenia after photon versus proton radiotherapy. Study-wide results and caveats: Better survival with proton therapy was suggested as possible, not demonstrated. Post-nadir diversity loss with photons came from oligoclonal expansion, particularly CD8+ Temra cells. Post-nadir TCR diversity decline inversely tracked overall survival among those who died. Under photons, naive T cells and diversity fell while effector/memory populations rose.

A word on this clone: Its antigen is not known.

Repertoires were generated with immunoSEQ multiplex PCR, while TCRdb's copy carries only in-frame clones and drops some. Here the sample spans about 68,000 clones, roughly 93% being singletons. This receptor was taken from a woman in her 70s with pancreatic cancer. The specimen was peripheral blood, collected from a patient treated with photon-based radiotherapy.

The CDR3 protein is CASSGSYEQYF. Written as DNA, the CDR3 is TGTGCCAGCAGTGGCAGCTACGAGCAGTACTTC. This rearrangement joins TRBV2 to TRBJ2-7; D is uncertain. The CDR3 runs 11 residues. V lost 4 bases and J 3 bases, leaving 4 bases between the germline ends. CDR1 SNHLY and CDR2 FYNNEI come from the germline V gene.